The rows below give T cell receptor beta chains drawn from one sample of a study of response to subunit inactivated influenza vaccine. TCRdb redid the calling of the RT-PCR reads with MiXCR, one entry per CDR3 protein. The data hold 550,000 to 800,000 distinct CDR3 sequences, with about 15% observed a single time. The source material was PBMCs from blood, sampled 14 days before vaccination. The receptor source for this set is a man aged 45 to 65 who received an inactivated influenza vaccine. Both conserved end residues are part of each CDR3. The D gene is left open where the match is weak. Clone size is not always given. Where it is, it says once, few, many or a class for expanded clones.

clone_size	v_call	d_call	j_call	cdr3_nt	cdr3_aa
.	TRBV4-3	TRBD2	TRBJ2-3	TGCGCCAGCAGCCTCTTAATAGCGGGGGGCTCCTTAGGCACAGATACGCAGTATTTT	CASSLLIAGGSLGTDTQYF
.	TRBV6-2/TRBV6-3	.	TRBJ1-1	TGTGCCAGCAGTTACTCATTCCGGACGGGGAACACTGAAGCTTTCTTT	CASSYSFRTGNTEAFF
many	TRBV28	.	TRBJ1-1	TGTGCCAGCAGCCCCAGAAGTGGACGCCGGGGCACTGAAGCTTTCTTT	CASSPRSGRRGTEAFF
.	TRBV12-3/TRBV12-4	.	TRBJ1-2	TGTGCCAGCAGTTTAGTTCGGCAGGGCTACACCTTC	CASSLVRQGYTF
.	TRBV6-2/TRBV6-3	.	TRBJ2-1	TGTGCCAGCACCTACCCTGGGACATTCTACAATGAGCAGTTCTTC	CASTYPGTFYNEQFF
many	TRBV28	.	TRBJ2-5	TGTGCCAGCAGGCCCCAGGGAACCCAAGAGACCCAGTACTTC	CASRPQGTQETQYF
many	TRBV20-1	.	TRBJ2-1	TGCAGTGCTAGAGTCGGCACTTACAATGAGCAGTTCTTC	CSARVGTYNEQFF
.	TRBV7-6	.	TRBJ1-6	TGTGCCAGCAGCTTAGTTTGGGGTAATTCACCCCTCCACTTT	CASSLVWGNSPLHF
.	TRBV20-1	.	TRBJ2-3	TGCAGTGCTAGAAACCAAAGGCTCCCTAGCACAGATACGCAGTATTTT	CSARNQRLPSTDTQYF
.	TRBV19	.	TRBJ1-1	TGTGCCAGTAGTATTGGGGGAATACGAAAGACTGAAGCTTTCTTT	CASSIGGIRKTEAFF
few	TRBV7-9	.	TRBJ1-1	TGTGCCAGCAGCCGGGCGGGAGAAGCTTTCTTT	CASSRAGEAFF
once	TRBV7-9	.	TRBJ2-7	TGTGCCAGCAGCCCGGGGGACAATCCCTACGAGCAGTACTTC	CASSPGDNPYEQYF
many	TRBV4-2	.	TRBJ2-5	TGTGCCAGCAGCCAAGAGGCCGGACAGCAACAAGAGACCCAGTACTTC	CASSQEAGQQQETQYF
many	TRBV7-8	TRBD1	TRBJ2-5	TGTGCCAGCAGCTTAGAAAGACAGGGGAGAGGGACCCAGTACTTC	CASSLERQGRGTQYF
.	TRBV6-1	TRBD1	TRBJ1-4	TGTGCCAGCACTCTAATGGCAGGGGGAGGTGAAAAACTGTTTTTT	CASTLMAGGGEKLFF
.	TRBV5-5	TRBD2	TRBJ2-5	TGTGCCAGCAGCACCCTAGCGGGAGGGCAGGGGGAGACCCAGTACTTC	CASSTLAGGQGETQYF
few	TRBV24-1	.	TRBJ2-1	TGTGCCACCAGTGGAGGAAACAATGAGCAGTTCTTC	CATSGGNNEQFF
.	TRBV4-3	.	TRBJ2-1	TGCGCCAGCAGCCAAGACGGTAGGATCCCCAAGAGTGAGCAGTTCTTC	CASSQDGRIPKSEQFF
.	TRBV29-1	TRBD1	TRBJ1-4	TGCAGCGGCTGGACAGGGGTCGGGGAAAAACTGTTTTTT	CSGWTGVGEKLFF
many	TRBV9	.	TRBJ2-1	TGTGCCAGCAGCGAGGGCGCATCGGATTACAATGAGCAGTTCTTC	CASSEGASDYNEQFF
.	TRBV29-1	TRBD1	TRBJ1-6	TGCAGCGTAAGAGAGGGACAGGGGAATTCACCCCTCCACTTT	CSVREGQGNSPLHF
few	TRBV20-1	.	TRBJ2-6	TGCAGTGCTAGGCCCTTTACCAGGGCTGGGGCCAACGTCCTGACTTTC	CSARPFTRAGANVLTF
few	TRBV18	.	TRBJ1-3	TGTGCCAGCTCACCACGGGAGAGCTCTGGAAACACCATATATTTT	CASSPRESSGNTIYF
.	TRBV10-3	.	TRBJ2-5	TGTGCCATCAGTGGGCCCCAAGGAGAGACCCAGTACTTC	CAISGPQGETQYF
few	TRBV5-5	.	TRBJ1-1	TGTGCCAGCAGCTTGGAGGGGGGGCCCATGAACACTGAAGCTTTCTTT	CASSLEGGPMNTEAFF
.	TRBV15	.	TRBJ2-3	TGTGCCACCAGCAGGACGAGGAGCACAGATACGCAGTATTTT	CATSRTRSTDTQYF
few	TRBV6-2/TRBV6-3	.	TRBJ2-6	TGTGCCAGCAGTTGGACCCCCATTGGGGCCAACGTCCTGACTTTC	CASSWTPIGANVLTF
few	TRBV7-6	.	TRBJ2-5	TGTGCCAGCAGTCTGACACACCAAGAGACCCAGTACTTC	CASSLTHQETQYF
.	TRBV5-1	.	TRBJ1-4	TGCGCCAGCAGAAGACAGGATAATGAAAAACTGTTTTTT	CASRRQDNEKLFF
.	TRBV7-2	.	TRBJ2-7	TGTGCCAGCAGCTTGGGGGTCGGCCTCGAATCCCACGAGCAGTACTTC	CASSLGVGLESHEQYF
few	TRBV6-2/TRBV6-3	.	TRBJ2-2	TGTGCCAGCATTGGAGACACCGGGGAGCTGTTTTTT	CASIGDTGELFF
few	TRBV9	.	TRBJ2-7	TGTGCCAGCAGCGTAGGCCCGGGGGCCTCCTACGAGCAGTACTTC	CASSVGPGASYEQYF
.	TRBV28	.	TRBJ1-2	TGTGCCAGCACCTCGCGGCGGGTGGGGAACTATGGCTACACCTTC	CASTSRRVGNYGYTF
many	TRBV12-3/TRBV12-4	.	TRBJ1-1	TGTGCCAGCAGTTTCACCCCTAGGAAGAACACTGAAGCTTTCTTT	CASSFTPRKNTEAFF
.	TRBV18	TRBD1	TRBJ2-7	TGTGCCAGCAGTACAGGGGATAGAAACGGGCAGTACTTC	CASSTGDRNGQYF
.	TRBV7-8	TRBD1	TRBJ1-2	TGTGCCAGCAGCTCGACAGGGGGAGGGTATGGCTACACCTTC	CASSSTGGGYGYTF
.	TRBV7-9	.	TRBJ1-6	TGTGCCAGCAGCTCACAGCCCCTCGACCGAGGGAATTCACCCCTCCACTTT	CASSSQPLDRGNSPLHF
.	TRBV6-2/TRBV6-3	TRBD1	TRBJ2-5	TGTGCCAGCATACCCACTCTGGGGACAGGGCGCCCGATTGACCAAGAGACCCAGTACTTC	CASIPTLGTGRPIDQETQYF
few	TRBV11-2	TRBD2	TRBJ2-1	TGTGCCAGCAGCCATTATAGCGGGGGTTACAATGAGCAGTTCTTC	CASSHYSGGYNEQFF
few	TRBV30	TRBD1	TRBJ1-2	TGTGCCTGGAGTGGGACAGGGGCTAACTATGGCTACACCTTC	CAWSGTGANYGYTF
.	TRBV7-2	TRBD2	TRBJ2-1	TGTGCCAGCAGCTTGACCAGCGGGAGGGCCCAGTTCTTC	CASSLTSGRAQFF
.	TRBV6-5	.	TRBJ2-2	TGTGCAGTTTGGGGTGGGACCGGGGAGCTGTTTTTT	CAVWGGTGELFF
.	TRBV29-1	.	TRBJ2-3	TGCAGCGTTGAGATGGGCAGCACAGATACGCAGTATTTT	CSVEMGSTDTQYF
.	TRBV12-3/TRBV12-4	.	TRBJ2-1	TGTGCCAGCACCCTGGGATCTGGCAATGAGCAGTTCTTC	CASTLGSGNEQFF
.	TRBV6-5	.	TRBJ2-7	TGTGCCAGCAGGCAACGGGGGTACGAGCAGTACTTC	CASRQRGYEQYF
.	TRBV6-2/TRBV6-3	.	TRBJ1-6	TGTGCCAGCAGTTACACCCGAAGCGCGGTCTATAATTCACCCCTCCACTTT	CASSYTRSAVYNSPLHF
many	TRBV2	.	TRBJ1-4	TGTGCCAGCAGCCGGACAGCAACTAATGAAAAACTGTTTTTT	CASSRTATNEKLFF
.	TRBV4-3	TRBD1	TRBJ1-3	TGCGCCAGCAGCCAAGATAAGCGGACAGGACCTGGAAACACCATATATTTT	CASSQDKRTGPGNTIYF
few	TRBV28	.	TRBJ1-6	TGTGCCAGCAGTTTAGCCCACACAGGGTCACCCCTCCACTTT	CASSLAHTGSPLHF
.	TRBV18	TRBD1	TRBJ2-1	TGTGCCAGCTCACTCACCCGGACAGGGACCCATGAGCAGTTCTTC	CASSLTRTGTHEQFF
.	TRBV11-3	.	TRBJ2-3	TGTGCCAGCAGCCCCCGCCCAGGGGGGGAAGATACGCAGTATTTT	CASSPRPGGEDTQYF
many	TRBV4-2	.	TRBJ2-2	TGTGCCAGCGGTACGGGGGCACCTAGAACCGGGGAGCTGTTTTTT	CASGTGAPRTGELFF
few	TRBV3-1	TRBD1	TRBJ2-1	TGTGCCAGCAGCCAAGACTTGGGACAGGGGTTCAATGAGCAGTTCTTC	CASSQDLGQGFNEQFF
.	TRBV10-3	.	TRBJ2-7	TGTGCCATCACCCAAGGGGGGACTACCTACGAGCAGTACTTC	CAITQGGTTYEQYF
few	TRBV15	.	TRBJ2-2	TGTGCCACCAGCAGAGGATCTTTCCACACCGGGGAGCTGTTTTTT	CATSRGSFHTGELFF
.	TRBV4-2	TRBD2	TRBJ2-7	TGTGCCAGCAGCCCCAACCCCCTGCTAGCGGGAGTTACCTACGAGCAGTACTTC	CASSPNPLLAGVTYEQYF
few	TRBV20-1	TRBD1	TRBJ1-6	TGCAGTGCTCTCGATGGACAGGGGTTTTCCCCCCTCCACTTT	CSALDGQGFSPLHF
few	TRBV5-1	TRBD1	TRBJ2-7	TGCGCCAGCAGCTTGGCCCCCAACAGGGGGCGGACTGCCGACTACTACGAGCAGTACTTC	CASSLAPNRGRTADYYEQYF
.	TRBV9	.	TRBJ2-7	TGTGCCAGCAGCGTAGGTAGCGGCCGGGGGGAGCAGTACTTC	CASSVGSGRGEQYF
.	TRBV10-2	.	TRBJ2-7	TGCGCCAGCAGTGAGTCCGCGGCAGTGAAAACCTACGAGCAGTACTTC	CASSESAAVKTYEQYF